The rows below give T cell receptor beta chains drawn from one sample of a study of blood T cell repertoires in COVID-19. Sequencing used immunoSEQ multiplex PCR; TCRdb keeps in-frame clones, though not all of them. The data show about 39,000 clones, 75% to 90% seen once. Sequencing was carried out using peripheral blood. The receptors derive from a man between 45 and 60 years old with active or convalescent COVID-19. Each CDR3 is given with its conserved first and last residue. A D gene is named only where the DNA matches it firmly. Some rows have no size entry. The others give once, few or many, or a class for an expanded clone.

CASSHEQGNSPLHF | TGTGCCAGCAGCCACGAGCAGGGGAATTCACCCCTCCACTTT | . | few | TRBJ1-6 | TRBV3-1/TRBV3-2
CASSTGQGASNSPLHF | TGTGCCAGCAGCACAGGACAGGGGGCTTCTAATTCACCCCTCCACTTT | TRBD1 | . | TRBJ1-6 | TRBV28
CASGEGQGEAGANVLTF | TGTGCCAGCGGCGAGGGACAGGGGGAGGCTGGGGCCAACGTCCTGACTTTC | TRBD1 | . | TRBJ2-6 | TRBV7-3
CASSLYPFRGETDTQYF | TGTGCCAGCAGTTTATACCCGTTCAGGGGTGAAACAGATACGCAGTATTTT | . | . | TRBJ2-3 | TRBV28
CAIHSGTLNSGANVLTF | TGTGCCATTCACTCCGGGACACTTAACTCTGGGGCCAACGTCCTGACTTTC | . | . | TRBJ2-6 | TRBV10-3
CASSDPGQPYNEQFF | TGCGCCAGCAGTGACCCGGGACAGCCCTACAATGAGCAGTTCTTC | TRBD1 | . | TRBJ2-1 | TRBV10-1
CASTDRANSPLHF | TGTGCCAGCACTGACAGGGCTAATTCACCCCTCCACTTT | TRBD1 | . | TRBJ1-6 | TRBV27
CASSSGGPNEKLFF | TGTGCCAGCAGCTCAGGGGGTCCTAATGAAAAACTGTTTTTT | TRBD1 | . | TRBJ1-4 | TRBV7-2
CASSLGGQVSGYTF | TGCGCCAGCAGCTTGGGAGGACAGGTTTCTGGCTACACCTTC | TRBD1 | . | TRBJ1-2 | TRBV5-1
CASSDLSGENTGELFF | TGTGCCAGCAGTGACCTCAGCGGGGAAAACACCGGGGAGCTGTTTTTT | TRBD2 | . | TRBJ2-2 | TRBV6-4
CASRLQGSTEAFF | TGTGCCAGCAGGCTCCAGGGGTCCACTGAAGCTTTCTTT | . | . | TRBJ1-1 | TRBV28
CASSPAASTEAFF | TGTGCCAGCAGCCCCGCCGCCAGCACTGAAGCTTTCTTT | . | . | TRBJ1-1 | TRBV6-5
CASGLFSTDTQYF | TGTGCCAGCGGACTTTTTAGCACAGATACGCAGTATTTT | . | . | TRBJ2-3 | TRBV27
CASRQMYSSTDTQYF | TGTGCCAGCAGGCAAATGTACTCTAGCACAGATACGCAGTATTTT | . | . | TRBJ2-3 | TRBV6-5
CASSLDRRSGNTIYF | TGTGCCAGCAGTTTGGACAGACGCTCTGGAAACACCATATATTTT | . | . | TRBJ1-3 | TRBV2
CASSLGTGFNYEQLNTEAFF | TGCGCCAGCAGCCTTGGGACAGGGTTCAATTACGAACAATTGAACACTGAAGCTTTCTTT | TRBD1 | . | TRBJ1-1 | TRBV5-1
CARERKEHTGELFF | TGTGCCAGGGAACGCAAGGAGCACACCGGGGAGCTGTTTTTT | . | . | TRBJ2-2 | TRBV6-5
CASSPASADQPQHF | TGTGCCAGCAGCCCGGCCTCGGCGGATCAGCCCCAGCATTTT | . | . | TRBJ1-5 | TRBV7-9
CASSTNRDNVEAFF | TGTGCCAGCAGCACAAACCGGGACAACGTCGAAGCTTTCTTT | . | . | TRBJ1-1 | TRBV6-5
CMPYRDTEAFF | TGCATGCCATACCGAGACACTGAAGCTTTCTTT | . | . | TRBJ1-1 | TRBV20-1
CASSPDRGRNQPQHF | TGTGCCAGCTCACCAGATAGGGGGCGCAATCAGCCCCAGCATTTT | TRBD1 | . | TRBJ1-5 | TRBV18
CASTHPTGATSIDYGYTF | TGTGCCAGCACCCACCCAACAGGGGCCACGAGTATTGACTATGGCTACACCTTC | TRBD1 | . | TRBJ1-2 | TRBV27
CAWSTGSDQPQHF | TGTGCCTGGTCGACAGGGAGCGATCAGCCCCAGCATTTT | TRBD1 | . | TRBJ1-5 | TRBV30
CASSHTGGAADTQYF | TGTGCCAGCAGCCACACGGGGGGGGCGGCAGATACGCAGTATTTT | TRBD2 | . | TRBJ2-3 | TRBV4-2
CASSGLAVSYEQYF | TGTGCCAGCAGCGGACTAGCGGTGTCCTACGAGCAGTACTTC | TRBD2 | . | TRBJ2-7 | TRBV7-8
CASSLAGNEKLFF | TGTGCCAGCAGCTTGGCAGGGAATGAAAAACTGTTTTTT | . | . | TRBJ1-4 | TRBV5-4
CASSQENREMYEQYF | TGTGCCAGCAGCCAAGAGAACAGGGAAATGTACGAGCAGTACTTC | . | . | TRBJ2-7 | TRBV4-2